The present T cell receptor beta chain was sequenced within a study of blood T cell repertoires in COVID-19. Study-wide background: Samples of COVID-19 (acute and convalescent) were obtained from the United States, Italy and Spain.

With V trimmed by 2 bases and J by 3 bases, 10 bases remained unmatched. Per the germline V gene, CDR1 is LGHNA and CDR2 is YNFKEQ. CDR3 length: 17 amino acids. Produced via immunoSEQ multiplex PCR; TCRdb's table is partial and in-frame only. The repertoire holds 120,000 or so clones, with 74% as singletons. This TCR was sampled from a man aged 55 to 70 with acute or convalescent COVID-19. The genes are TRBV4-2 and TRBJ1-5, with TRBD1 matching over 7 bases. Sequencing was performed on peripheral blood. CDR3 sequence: CASSQFYRGQYNQPQHF. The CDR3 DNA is TGTGCCAGCAGCCAATTCTACAGGGGCCAATACAATCAGCCCCAGCATTTT.